Described below is a single TCR beta chain sequence and its context. Germline lookup yields CDR1 MGHRA and CDR2 YSYEKL. Trimming took 3 bases from V and 2 from J, leaving 11 bases between them. The CDR3 runs 14 residues. This entry is derived from a study of control samples from healthy donors and cancer patients. Method: immunoSEQ multiplex PCR; TCRdb's copy keeps in-frame clones and lacks some. The table lists about 140,000 clones, 94% of them singletons. The gene calls are TRBV4-1 and TRBJ2-7; weak D call: TRBD1 (6 bases). Sequencing was carried out using blood. The TCR was taken from a middle-aged man in good health. The CDR3 spells CASSQQQGPYEQYF. In nucleotides, the CDR3 is TGCGCCAGCAGCCAGCAACAGGGCCCCTACGAGCAGTACTTC.